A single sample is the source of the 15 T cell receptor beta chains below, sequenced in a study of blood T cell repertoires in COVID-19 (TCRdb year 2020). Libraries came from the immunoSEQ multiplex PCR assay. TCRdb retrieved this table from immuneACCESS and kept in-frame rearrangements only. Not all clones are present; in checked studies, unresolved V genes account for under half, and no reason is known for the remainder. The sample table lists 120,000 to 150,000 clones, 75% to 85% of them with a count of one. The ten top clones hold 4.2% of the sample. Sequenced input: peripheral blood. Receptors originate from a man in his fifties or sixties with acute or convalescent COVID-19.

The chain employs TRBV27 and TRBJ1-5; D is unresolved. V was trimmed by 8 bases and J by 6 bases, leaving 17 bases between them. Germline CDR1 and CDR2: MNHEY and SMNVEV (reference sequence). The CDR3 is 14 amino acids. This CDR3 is CASAPLGVGQPQHF. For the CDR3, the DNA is TGTGCCAGCGCCCCCTTGGGCGTAGGTCAGCCCCAGCATTTT.

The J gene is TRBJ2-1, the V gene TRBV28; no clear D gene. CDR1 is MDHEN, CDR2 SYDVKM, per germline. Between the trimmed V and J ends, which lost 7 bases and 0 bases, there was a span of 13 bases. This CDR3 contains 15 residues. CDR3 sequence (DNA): TGTGCCAGCACCTCTCTAGTGGGCTCCTACAATGAGCAGTTCTTC. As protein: CASTSLVGSYNEQFF.

CDR3 DNA: TGTGCCAGCAGTATGGCCTCCTACAATGAGCAGTTCTTC. It is translated as CASSMASYNEQFF. The V call is TRBV2, the J call TRBJ2-1, with unresolved D. The V gene lost 5 bases and the J gene lost 0 bases, with 5 bases spanning the gap. Looked up from germline, CDR1 is SNHLY and CDR2 is FYNNEI. The CDR3 has 13 amino acids.

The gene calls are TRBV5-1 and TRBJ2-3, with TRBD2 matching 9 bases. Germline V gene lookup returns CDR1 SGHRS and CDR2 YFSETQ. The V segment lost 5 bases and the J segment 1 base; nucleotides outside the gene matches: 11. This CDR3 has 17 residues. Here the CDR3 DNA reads TGCGCCAGCAGTTCCGTGACTAGCGGAGAGGGCACAGATACGCAGTATTTT. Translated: CASSSVTSGEGTDTQYF.

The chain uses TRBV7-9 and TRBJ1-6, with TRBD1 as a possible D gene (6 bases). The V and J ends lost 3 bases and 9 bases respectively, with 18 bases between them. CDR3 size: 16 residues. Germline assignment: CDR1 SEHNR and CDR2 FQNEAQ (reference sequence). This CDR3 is CASSFASGAFSSPLHF. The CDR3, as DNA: TGTGCCAGCAGCTTTGCGTCAGGGGCTTTCAGTTCACCCCTCCACTTT.

The CDR3 DNA reads TGCGCCAGCAGCCCGATTCCAGGGGCAAAGACCCAGTACTTC. It encodes CASSPIPGAKTQYF. The chain joins TRBV5-1 to TRBJ2-5; D is perhaps TRBD1 (6 bases). There are 14 residues in the CDR3. The germline gives CDR1 SGHRS, CDR2 YFSETQ. V lost 4 bases and J 6 bases, leaving 16 bases between the germline ends.

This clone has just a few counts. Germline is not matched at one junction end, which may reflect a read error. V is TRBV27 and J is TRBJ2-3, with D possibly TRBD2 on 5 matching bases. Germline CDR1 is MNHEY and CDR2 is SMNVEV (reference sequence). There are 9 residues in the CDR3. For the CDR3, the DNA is TGTGCCAGCAGTTTGAAAGGGAGCTTT. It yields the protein CASSLKGSF.

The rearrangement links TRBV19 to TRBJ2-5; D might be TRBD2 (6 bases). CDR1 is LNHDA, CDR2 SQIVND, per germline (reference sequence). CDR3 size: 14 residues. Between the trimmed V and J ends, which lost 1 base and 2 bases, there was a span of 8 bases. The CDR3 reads CASSIVSGQETQYF. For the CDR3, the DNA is TGTGCCAGTAGTATAGTAAGCGGGCAAGAGACCCAGTACTTC.

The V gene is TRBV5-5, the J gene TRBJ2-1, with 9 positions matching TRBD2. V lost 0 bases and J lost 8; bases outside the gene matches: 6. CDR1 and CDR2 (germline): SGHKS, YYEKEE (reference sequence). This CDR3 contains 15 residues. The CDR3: CASSLASGVWDEQFF. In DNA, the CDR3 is TGTGCCAGCAGCTTGGCTAGCGGGGTCTGGGATGAGCAGTTCTTC.

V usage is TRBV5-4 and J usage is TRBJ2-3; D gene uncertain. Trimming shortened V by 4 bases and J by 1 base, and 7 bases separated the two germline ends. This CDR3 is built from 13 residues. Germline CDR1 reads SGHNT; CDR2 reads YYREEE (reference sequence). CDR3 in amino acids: CASSPFGTDTQYF. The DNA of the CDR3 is TGTGCCAGCAGCCCCTTTGGCACAGATACGCAGTATTTT.

For the CDR3, the DNA is TGTGCCAGCAGCTCCCCCTCCGGGGAGCTGTTTTTT. It yields the protein CASSSPSGELFF. The genes are TRBV7-8 and TRBJ2-2; D remains ambiguous. The CDR3 is 12 residues long. CDR1 is SGHVS, CDR2 FQNEAQ, per germline. Trimming took off 4 bases at V and 6 bases at J, with 6 bases between the two ends.

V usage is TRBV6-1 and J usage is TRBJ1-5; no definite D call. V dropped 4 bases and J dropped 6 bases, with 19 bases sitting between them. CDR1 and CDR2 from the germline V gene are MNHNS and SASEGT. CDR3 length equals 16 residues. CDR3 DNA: TGTGCCAGCAGTGGTTCGAGCAGGCAAATAGGTCAGCCCCAGCATTTT. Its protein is CASSGSSRQIGQPQHF.

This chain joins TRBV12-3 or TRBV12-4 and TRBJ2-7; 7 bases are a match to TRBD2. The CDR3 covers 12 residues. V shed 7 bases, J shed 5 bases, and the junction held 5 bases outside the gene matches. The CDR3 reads CASTLGGNEQYF. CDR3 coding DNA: TGTGCCAGCACCTTGGGGGGGAACGAGCAGTACTTC.

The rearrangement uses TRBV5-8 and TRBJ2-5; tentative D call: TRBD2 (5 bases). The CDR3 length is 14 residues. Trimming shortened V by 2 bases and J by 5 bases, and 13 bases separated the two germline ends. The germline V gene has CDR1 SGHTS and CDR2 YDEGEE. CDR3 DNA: TGTGCCAGCAGCTTCAGATCCCGCGGGGAGACCCAGTACTTC. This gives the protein CASSFRSRGETQYF.

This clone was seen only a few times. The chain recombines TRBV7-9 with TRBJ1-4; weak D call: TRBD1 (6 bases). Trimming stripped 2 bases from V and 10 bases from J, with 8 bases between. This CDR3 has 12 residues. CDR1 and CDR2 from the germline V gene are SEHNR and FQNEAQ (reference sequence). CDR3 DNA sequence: TGTGCCAGCAGCTTACAGGGGCGAAAACTGTTTTTT. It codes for CASSLQGRKLFF.